This is a list of T cell receptor beta chains from one sample in a study of T cells in Graves' hyperthyroidism and ophthalmopathy. TCRdb reanalysed the multiplex PCR reads using MiXCR and keeps one entry per CDR3 protein. The table lists around 560,000 distinct CDR3 sequences, 16% of them singletons. Specimen: blood. Receptor source: a woman between 18 and 29 years old with Graves' hyperthyroidism. Each CDR3 is given with its conserved first and last residue. The D gene is left open where the match is weak. Some rows mark clone size as missing; the rest say once, few, many or name a class of expanded clone.

V gene: TRBV24-1; J gene: TRBJ2-7; clone size: many; D gene: TRBD1; CDR3 DNA: TGTGCCACCAGTGAAACCGGGACAGGGCGCGAGCAGTACTTC; CDR3 protein: CATSETGTGREQYF
V gene: TRBV2; J gene: TRBJ1-5; clone size: many; D gene: .; CDR3 DNA: TGTGCCAGCAGTACTGGTCTTCTCAATCAGCCCCAGCATTTT; CDR3 protein: CASSTGLLNQPQHF
V gene: TRBV14; J gene: TRBJ1-1; clone size: few; D gene: .; CDR3 DNA: TGTGCCAGCAGCCCCAGTCAGGTCCTCACTGAAGCTTTCTTT; CDR3 protein: CASSPSQVLTEAFF
V gene: TRBV19; J gene: TRBJ1-1; clone size: .; D gene: .; CDR3 DNA: TGTGCCAGTAGTGTCGCTGGGGGGACTGAAGCTTTCTTT; CDR3 protein: CASSVAGGTEAFF
V gene: TRBV2; J gene: TRBJ1-1; clone size: many; D gene: .; CDR3 DNA: TGTGCCAGCAGTGACGAAGGGACGAACACTGAAGCTTTCTTT; CDR3 protein: CASSDEGTNTEAFF
V gene: TRBV7-3; J gene: TRBJ2-5; clone size: many; D gene: TRBD1; CDR3 DNA: TGTGCCAGCAGCCGGACAGGGGAAGAGACCCAGTACTTC; CDR3 protein: CASSRTGEETQYF
V gene: TRBV27; J gene: TRBJ2-3; clone size: .; D gene: TRBD2; CDR3 DNA: TGTGCCAGCAGTTCCATTAGCGGGGGCGGCACAGATACGCAGTATTTT; CDR3 protein: CASSSISGGGTDTQYF
V gene: TRBV5-1; J gene: TRBJ1-3; clone size: few; D gene: .; CDR3 DNA: TGCGCCAGCAGCTTGGGTGAAGGCGGAAACACCATATATTTT; CDR3 protein: CASSLGEGGNTIYF
V gene: TRBV7-2; J gene: TRBJ1-1; clone size: many; D gene: .; CDR3 DNA: TGTGCCAGCAGCTCCCCGAAGGGGCAGGGCACTGAAGCTTTCTTT; CDR3 protein: CASSSPKGQGTEAFF
V gene: TRBV12-3/TRBV12-4; J gene: TRBJ1-5; clone size: many; D gene: TRBD1; CDR3 DNA: TGTGCCAGCGAACAGGGGAGCAATCAGCCCCAGCATTTT; CDR3 protein: CASEQGSNQPQHF
V gene: TRBV10-1; J gene: TRBJ2-7; clone size: .; D gene: TRBD2; CDR3 DNA: TGCGCCAGCAGTGACCCTAGCGGGACTTACTACGAGCAGTACTTC; CDR3 protein: CASSDPSGTYYEQYF
V gene: TRBV20-1; J gene: TRBJ1-5; clone size: once; D gene: .; CDR3 DNA: TGCAGTGCTAGAGATCCCAGGGGAACTCAGCCCCAGCATTTT; CDR3 protein: CSARDPRGTQPQHF
V gene: TRBV4-1; J gene: TRBJ1-4; clone size: .; D gene: TRBD1; CDR3 DNA: TGCGCCAGCAGCCAGGCCGGGACAGCTAATGAAAAACTGTTTTTT; CDR3 protein: CASSQAGTANEKLFF
V gene: TRBV6-1; J gene: TRBJ2-7; clone size: few; D gene: TRBD2; CDR3 DNA: TGTGCCAGCAGGGGACTAGCGGGGCCTTCCTACGAGCAGTACTTC; CDR3 protein: CASRGLAGPSYEQYF
V gene: TRBV28; J gene: TRBJ2-5; clone size: many; D gene: TRBD2; CDR3 DNA: TGTGCCAGCAGTCACAGCGGGAGGGGGGAGACCCAGTACTTC; CDR3 protein: CASSHSGRGETQYF
V gene: TRBV6-1; J gene: TRBJ2-1; clone size: few; D gene: TRBD2; CDR3 DNA: TGTGCCAGCATTCCTAGCGGGACACTCACTCATCTCCATGAGCAGTTCTTC; CDR3 protein: CASIPSGTLTHLHEQFF
V gene: TRBV11-2; J gene: TRBJ2-7; clone size: .; D gene: .; CDR3 DNA: TGTGCCAGCAGCCCTCAGACAGCGACTTACGAGCAGTACTTC; CDR3 protein: CASSPQTATYEQYF